This TCR beta chain originates from a study of response to subunit inactivated influenza vaccine. Germline CDR1 is ENHRY and CDR2 is SYGVKD. This CDR3 is built from 13 residues. J was trimmed by 2 bases and V by 8 bases; bases with no gene match: 3. This clonotype was seen only a few times. Each CDR3 protein is one row after TCRdb ran MiXCR on the RT-PCR reads. The repertoire has about 570,000 distinct CDR3 sequences, roughly 10% of them found once; the top ten carry 9.5% to 11%. These same data were also listed under a study on T cells expressing NK-cell markers. As that report states: Beta-chain TCR cDNA was generated via 5'RACE template switching with UMIs. Source material for TCR beta repertoires consisted of sorted CD3+CD56+NKG2C+, CD3+CD56+NKG2C- and CD3+CD56-NKG2C+ T cells. Among eight sequenced donors, seven carried HCMV seropositivity while one was seronegative. The share of CD8+ T cells held by dominant NKG2C+ clonotypes was about 1.0-7.5% in over 5 donors. In several donors, dominant clonotypes made up about 25-60.1% of CD3+CD56-NKG2C+ cells.

This receptor was identified in a man aged 45-60 years who received an inactivated influenza vaccine. The chain has TRBV10-3 and TRBJ1-5, with TRBD1 matching 7 bases. The sample was PBMCs from blood, taken on the day of vaccination. The CDR3 sequence: CAIGTGGNQPQHF. For the CDR3, the DNA is TGTGCCATCGGCACAGGGGGCAATCAGCCCCAGCATTTT.